The 14 T cell receptor beta chains below come from one sample, sequenced in a study of cytomegalovirus exposure and HLA in healthy donors. The PCR made use of 60 Vbeta and 13 Jbeta primers. Only in-frame clones appear in the TCRdb table, and some are missing; sequencing was by immunoSEQ multiplex PCR. This table holds around 150,000 clones, 70% found once. Sequencing used PBMCs. The receptor source for this set is a man in his late teens or twenties in good health and CMV-seropositive.

This clone was counted a single time. The chain carries TRBV7-9 and TRBJ2-3; 9 bases fit TRBD2. Looked up from germline, CDR1 is SEHNR and CDR2 is FQNEAQ (reference sequence). V gave up 5 bases and J gave up 6 bases; unmatched junction bases: 15. The CDR3 has 17 residues. The CDR3 loop is CASSALGLAGHGDTQYF. CDR3 DNA sequence: TGTGCCAGCAGCGCCTTGGGGCTAGCGGGGCATGGGGATACGCAGTATTTT.

The chain employs TRBV30 and TRBJ1-6; 11 bases agree with TRBD1. CDR1 and CDR2 (germline): GTSNPN, SVGIG (reference sequence). This CDR3 comprises 15 residues. Germline trimming cut 8 bases from V and 7 bases from J; bases unmatched to any gene: 10. Here the CDR3 reads CAGTGTGGTNSPLHF. CDR3 DNA: TGTGCCGGAACCGGGACAGGGGGAACCAATTCACCCCTCCACTTT.

This chain connects TRBV5-1 to TRBJ1-2; D perhaps matches TRBD1 (6 bases). The CDR3 totals 14 residues. In germline, CDR1 is SGHRS, CDR2 YFSETQ. Deletions cut 0 bases from V and 3 bases from J, with 9 bases between. The CDR3 protein is CASSLAGQYYGYTF. CDR3 DNA sequence: TGCGCCAGCAGCTTGGCCGGACAGTACTATGGCTACACCTTC.

The gene calls are TRBV6-1 and TRBJ1-1, with 9 bases matching TRBD1. Per germline, CDR1 MNHNS and CDR2 SASEGT. Losses at the gene ends were 3 bases for V and 1 base for J; bases not matched to a gene: 3. This CDR3 spans 15 amino acids. The chain's CDR3 is CASSEPGQGNTEAFF. The CDR3 DNA reads TGTGCCAGCAGTGAGCCGGGACAGGGGAACACTGAAGCTTTCTTT.

This chain links TRBV28 with TRBJ1-1; 7 nucleotides agree with TRBD1. The junction had 5 bases not matched to a gene; V was cut back by 3 bases and J by 4 bases. This CDR3 contains 14 residues. Germline assignment: CDR1 MDHEN and CDR2 SYDVKM. The CDR3 sequence is CASSFKQGITEAFF. CDR3 DNA: TGTGCCAGCAGTTTCAAACAGGGGATCACTGAAGCTTTCTTT.

The chain employs TRBV2 and TRBJ2-1, with TRBD2 matching 9 bases. The CDR3 covers 16 residues. V lost 7 bases to trimming and J lost 2 bases; unmatched junction nucleotides: 9. The germline V gene has CDR1 SNHLY and CDR2 FYNNEI. Written as DNA, the CDR3 is TGTGCCAGCACCGGACTAGCGTCGGACGCCTACAATGAGCAGTTCTTC. Residues: CASTGLASDAYNEQFF.

The chain combines TRBV7-6 with TRBJ2-3, with 10 bases aligning to TRBD1. This CDR3 spans 15 amino acids. With 5 bases clipped from V and 5 bases from J, the junction kept 7 bases outside the gene matches. Germline CDR1 and CDR2: SGHVS and FNYEAQ. DNA of the CDR3: TGTGCCAGCAGCCTACTGGGACAGGGGCAAGATACGCAGTATTTT. Encoded protein: CASSLLGQGQDTQYF.

The chain couples TRBV5-1 to TRBJ2-6; the D gene is possibly TRBD1 (6 bases). Per germline, CDR1 SGHRS and CDR2 YFSETQ. The CDR3 contains 16 residues. Trimming removed 0 bases from V and 1 base from J, with 8 bases in between. The CDR3 coding sequence is TGCGCCAGCAGCTTGGCAGGGGTATCTGGGGCCAACGTCCTGACTTTC. This encodes CASSLAGVSGANVLTF.

The chain joins TRBV5-4 to TRBJ2-4; tentatively, D is TRBD2 (6 bases). V dropped 5 bases and J dropped 9 bases, with 15 bases sitting between them. This CDR3 region has 13 residues. Germline V gives CDR1 SGHNT, CDR2 YYREEE (reference sequence). CDR3 coding DNA: TGTGCCAGCAGTTCGGACTACCTCGGCATTCAGTACTTC. It encodes CASSSDYLGIQYF. The whole variable domain, remainder taken from reference TRBV5-4 and TRBJ2-4, is ETGVTQSPTHLIKTRGQQVTLRCSSQSGHNTVSWYQQALGQGPQFIFQYYREEENGRGNFPPRFSGLQFPNYSSELNVNALELDDSALYLCASSSDYLGIQYFGAGTRLSVL.

As regards this clone: Because the CDR3 is missing its conserved closing phenylalanine or tryptophan, this is likely a read error. This chain uses TRBV6-5 with TRBJ1-2; 12 bases are a match to TRBD1. CDR3 length equals 14 residues. V shed 2 bases, J shed 8 bases, and the junction held 3 bases outside the gene matches. Looked up from germline, CDR1 is MNHEY and CDR2 is SVGAGI. CDR3 sequence: CASSYGTGGAGYTL. The CDR3 bases are TGTGCCAGCAGTTACGGGACAGGGGGCGCAGGCTACACCCTC.

The chain links TRBV15 to TRBJ2-3; 8 nucleotides line up with TRBD2. The J segment lost 6 bases and the V segment lost 8 bases, leaving 10 bases of the junction unmatched. The CDR3 runs 14 residues. Germline lookup yields CDR1 LNHNV and CDR2 YYDKDF (reference sequence). The CDR3 reads CATRPSGSADTQYF. Here the CDR3 DNA reads TGTGCCACCCGGCCAAGCGGGAGTGCTGATACGCAGTATTTT.

This clone occurred a few times. CDR3 sequence (DNA): TGTGCCAGCAGTGGGGGAGTATTCGGTAGCGAGAACACTGAAGCTTTCTTT. It yields the protein CASSGGVFGSENTEAFF. The chain uses TRBV2 and TRBJ1-1; D not certain. The V end was cut by 4 bases, the J end by 1 base, with 19 bases between. This CDR3 contains 17 residues. Germline V CDR1 and CDR2: SNHLY, FYNNEI.

The V and J genes are TRBV20-1 and TRBJ1-2; a possible D gene is TRBD1 (6 bases). CDR1 and CDR2 from the germline V gene are DFQATT and SNEGSKA (reference sequence). The germline V and J ends were trimmed by 6 bases and 8 bases, with 13 bases remaining between them. The CDR3 runs 11 residues. CDR3 protein: CSAGGGGGYTF. In DNA form, the CDR3 reads TGCAGTGCGGGAGGGGGGGGAGGCTACACCTTC.

This clone has just one count. The CDR3 loop reads CASSARQGWMNTEAFF. The CDR3 DNA reads as TGTGCCAGTAGTGCTAGACAGGGATGGATGAACACTGAAGCTTTCTTT. The chain links TRBV19 to TRBJ1-1; 7 nucleotides match TRBD1. The CDR3 has 16 amino acids. CDR1 LNHDA and CDR2 SQIVND come from the germline V gene (reference sequence). Unmatched junction bases numbered 9, after V lost 5 bases and J lost 0 bases.